Below, 31 T cell receptor beta chains from the same sample are listed, as sequenced in a study of identical twins. Each CDR3 protein is one row after TCRdb ran MiXCR on the 5' RACE reads. Of 220,000 or so distinct CDR3 sequences in the sample, approximately 7% are singletons; the top ten hold roughly 3.6%. These records were also assigned to another study, of yellow fever vaccine responses in identical twins.

Sequencing was done on a sample of memory (CD45RO+) T cells sorted from blood. These receptors all stem from a woman aged 18 to 35 in good health.

This clonotype was counted once. The chain couples TRBV20-1 to TRBJ2-5; weak D call: TRBD1 (5 bases). V dropped 5 bases and J dropped 4 bases, with 17 bases sitting between them. Germline V gene data show CDR1 as DFQATT and CDR2 as SNEGSKA (reference sequence). The CDR3 is 14 amino acids. DNA of the CDR3: TGCAGTGCTGATCCGGCCAGGGAAGGAGAGACCCAGTACTTC. Translated: CSADPAREGETQYF.

This clonotype was observed many times. The V gene is TRBV2, the J gene TRBJ2-1; 9 nucleotides line up with TRBD2. The CDR3 covers 18 residues. Germline V CDR1 and CDR2: SNHLY, FYNNEI. After removal of 6 bases from V and 6 bases from J, the junction contained 18 bases not matched to a gene. The CDR3 reads CASSRRGGAGSMGNEQFF. CDR3 sequence (DNA): TGTGCCAGCAGCCGACGCGGGGGGGCCGGTTCAATGGGCAATGAGCAGTTCTTC.

This clonotype came up a few times. This rearrangement joins TRBV18 to TRBJ2-5, with TRBD2 matching 7 bases. V was clipped by 3 bases and J by 3 bases; unmatched bases: 10. The CDR3 runs to 16 residues. The germline gives CDR1 KGHSH, CDR2 LQKENI. This chain's CDR3 is CASSPFKSAGEETQYF. For the CDR3, the DNA is TGTGCCAGCTCACCGTTTAAATCTGCGGGAGAAGAGACCCAGTACTTC.

The table lists this clonotype with many counts. The CDR3 loop is CASSLAGNPYEQYF. CDR3 in DNA: TGCGCCAGCAGCTTGGCCGGGAACCCCTACGAGCAGTACTTC. The chain joins TRBV5-1 to TRBJ2-7, with D perhaps TRBD2 (5 bases). The CDR3 length is 14 residues. The germline CDR1 and CDR2 sequences are SGHRS and YFSETQ. Trimming pared 0 bases from V and 2 bases from J, leaving 9 bases between.

This sequence joins TRBV27 and TRBJ1-1; possibly TRBD1 for D (6 bases). Trimming removed 5 bases at V and 11 bases at J, with 18 bases between. Germline V gives CDR1 MNHEY, CDR2 SMNVEV (reference sequence). This CDR3 region has 13 residues. The CDR3 nucleotides read TGTGCCAGCAGTCCCCGCCAACTGGGGGGCGCTTTCTTT. Its protein is CASSPRQLGGAFF.

As regards this clonotype: A much larger clone lies one base from this, so it may be a read error. The rearrangement links TRBV11-2 to TRBJ2-3; the match to TRBD2 covers 8 bases. Germline V CDR1 and CDR2: SGHAT, FQNNGV. CDR3 size: 15 residues. Here the CDR3 reads CGSSFSGGSTDTQYF. The CDR3, as DNA: TGTGGCAGCAGCTTCTCGGGGGGGAGCACAGATACGCAGTATTTT. The full variable domain, its missing parts supplied by reference TRBV11-2 and TRBJ2-3, is EAGVAQSPRYKIIEKRQSVAFWCNPISGHATLYWYQQILGQGPKLLIQFQNNGVVDDSQLPKDRFSAERLKGVDSTLKIQPAKLEDSAVYLCGSSFSGGSTDTQYFGPGTRLTVL.

A word on this clonotype: The junction does not match germline at one end; this may be a read error. This sequence joins TRBV4-2 and TRBJ2-1, with D perhaps matching TRBD2 (5 bases). The CDR3 has 15 amino acids. The germline gives CDR1 LGHNA, CDR2 YNFKEQ. CDR3 coding DNA: TGTGCCAGGAGCCCCGGGATAGGAGGTCTTAATGAGCAGTTCTTC. Translating gives CARSPGIGGLNEQFF.

This clonotype was observed a handful of times. This chain connects TRBV5-5 to TRBJ2-5; 11 bases map to TRBD1. Germline V CDR1 and CDR2: SGHKS, YYEKEE (reference sequence). Trimming at V came to 4 bases and at J to 0 bases, leaving 5 bases not matched to a gene. The CDR3 extends over 16 amino acids. CDR3 DNA sequence: TGTGCCAGCAGCCCGGGACAGGGGGTGTACCAAGAGACCCAGTACTTC. Amino acids: CASSPGQGVYQETQYF.

V gene TRBV20-1 combines with J gene TRBJ2-3; D is possibly TRBD1 or TRBD2 (5 bases each). V lost 3 bases, J lost 6 bases, and 16 bases lay in between. In germline, CDR1 is DFQATT, CDR2 SNEGSKA (reference sequence). This CDR3 has 14 residues. The CDR3 reads CSASGGTFMDTQYF. CDR3 DNA sequence: TGCAGTGCTAGTGGGGGAACTTTCATGGATACGCAGTATTTT.

There are many counts of this clonotype. This chain connects TRBV2 to TRBJ2-1; D may be TRBD1 (5 bases). Germline V gene data show CDR1 as SNHLY and CDR2 as FYNNEI. The CDR3 is made up of 14 amino acids. Between the trimmed V and J ends, which lost 2 bases and 4 bases, there was a span of 9 bases. Here the CDR3 DNA reads TGTGCCAGCAGTGAATTGGGGCCGTACAATGAGCAGTTCTTC. Its protein product is CASSELGPYNEQFF.

This clonotype was counted ten times or more. The rearrangement uses TRBV5-6 and TRBJ1-1; D is unresolved. V was trimmed by 2 bases and J by 4 bases, leaving 15 bases between them. The CDR3 sequence is 15 residues long. Germline V gives CDR1 SGHDT, CDR2 YYEEEE. DNA of the CDR3: TGTGCCAGCAGCTTTTTGGGGAGTTCGGCCACTGAAGCTTTCTTT. Its translation: CASSFLGSSATEAFF.

A few counts support this clonotype. This chain connects TRBV28 to TRBJ1-5; D uncertain. The germline V and J ends were trimmed by 7 bases and 3 bases, with 7 bases remaining between them. The CDR3 consists of 12 residues. Germline loops: CDR1 MDHEN, CDR2 SYDVKM. CDR3 bases: TGTGCCAGCAATACCCCCAATCAGCCCCAGCATTTT. It yields the protein CASNTPNQPQHF.

This clonotype was observed many times. The V gene is TRBV20-1, the J gene TRBJ2-1; perhaps TRBD1 as D (7 bases). The V gene's germline CDR1 is DFQATT and CDR2 SNEGSKA (reference sequence). CDR3 length: 16 residues. V lost 0 bases to trimming and J lost 6 bases, with 18 bases between them. CDR3 in DNA: TGCAGTGCTAGAGATCTGGGCAGGGGGGTAATCAATGAGCAGTTCTTC. Translation: CSARDLGRGVINEQFF.

The chain uses TRBV29-1 and TRBJ2-3, with a tentative D call TRBD2 (6 bases). CDR1 and CDR2 (germline): SQVTM, ANQGSEA. This CDR3 has 12 residues. The V end was cut by 4 bases, the J end by 8 bases, with 13 bases between. The CDR3 DNA sequence: TGCAGCGTTGTACCTAGCGCGGCTACGCAGTATTTT. Amino acids: CSVVPSAATQYF.

V usage is TRBV24-1 and J usage is TRBJ2-2, with D possibly TRBD1 on 6 matching bases. CDR3 length equals 16 residues. The V end was cut by 5 bases, the J end by 4 bases, with 16 bases between. Germline V gene lookup returns CDR1 KGHDR and CDR2 SFDVKD. CDR3: CATSAPDRSGTGELFF. The CDR3 bases are TGTGCCACCAGTGCCCCAGACAGGTCGGGCACCGGGGAGCTGTTTTTT.

The rearrangement uses TRBV5-1 and TRBJ1-1, with no clear D. V was pared by 6 bases and J by 4 bases, with 16 bases between. The CDR3 covers 14 residues. Germline V gives CDR1 SGHRS, CDR2 YFSETQ. CDR3 in amino acids: CASTPTPAGTEAFF. CDR3 nucleotides: TGCGCCAGCACTCCTACCCCAGCGGGCACTGAAGCTTTCTTT.

The chain couples TRBV29-1 to TRBJ2-1, with TRBD1 matching over 8 bases. CDR3 size: 12 residues. CDR1 is SQVTM, CDR2 ANQGSEA, per germline. Losses at the gene ends were 4 bases for V and 7 bases for J; bases not matched to a gene: 3. The CDR3 nucleotides read TGCAGCGTTGGCGGGGACAGGAATGAGCAGTTCTTC. This encodes CSVGGDRNEQFF.

The chain couples TRBV12-3 or TRBV12-4 to TRBJ1-1; no clear D. Trimming shortened V by 5 bases and J by 5 bases, and 12 bases separated the two germline ends. This CDR3 contains 13 residues. CDR3 bases: TGTGCCAGCAGTCTGAAAATAGGTACTGAAGCTTTCTTT. Its translation is CASSLKIGTEAFF.

This chain joins TRBV7-6 and TRBJ2-2; a possible D gene is TRBD2 (6 bases). The ends were cut back, 0 bases at V and 3 bases at J, with 11 bases in the middle. CDR1 and CDR2 from the germline V gene are SGHVS and FNYEAQ. This CDR3 region has 16 residues. CDR3 residues: CASSLASGLYTGELFF. The CDR3 DNA reads as TGTGCCAGCAGCTTAGCTAGCGGACTTTACACCGGGGAGCTGTTTTTT.

The table lists this clonotype with many counts. The chain links TRBV24-1 to TRBJ1-2; a possible D gene is TRBD1 (6 bases). The CDR3 has 13 residues. V lost 4 bases to trimming and J lost 3 bases, with 8 bases between them. Germline-derived CDR1 and CDR2 are KGHDR and SFDVKD. The CDR3 spells CATSEDSYYGYTF. In DNA form, the CDR3 reads TGTGCCACCAGTGAGGACAGCTACTATGGCTACACCTTC.

This clonotype was counted ten times or more. This CDR3 reads CASSFGQGETQYF. CDR3 sequence (DNA): TGTGCCAGCAGTTTTGGACAGGGAGAGACCCAGTACTTC. The chain has TRBV7-6 and TRBJ2-5; TRBD1 matches at 8 bases. J gave up 4 bases and V 6 bases, and 4 bases lay outside the gene matches. This CDR3 is built from 13 residues. Germline lookup yields CDR1 SGHVS and CDR2 FNYEAQ.

This clonotype appeared many times. The rearrangement uses TRBV3-1 and TRBJ1-1; D remains unclear. Germline-derived CDR1 and CDR2 are LGHDT and YNNKEL (reference sequence). The CDR3 is 14 residues long. The V end was cut by 5 bases, the J end by 1 base, with 11 bases between. The CDR3 nucleotides read TGTGCCAGCAGCAGTCTTATTTCGAACACTGAAGCTTTCTTT. Protein sequence: CASSSLISNTEAFF. The complete variable domain, with remaining parts taken from reference TRBV3-1 and TRBJ1-1, reads DTAVSQTPKYLVTQMGNDKSIKCEQNLGHDTMYWYKQDSKKFLKIMFSYNNKELIINETVPNRFSPKSPDKAHLNLHINSLELGDSAVYFCASSSLISNTEAFFGQGTRLTVV.

The table lists this clonotype with many counts. This sequence joins TRBV10-3 and TRBJ2-2, with D perhaps TRBD1 or TRBD2 (5 bases each). CDR3 length: 18 residues. The germline CDR1 and CDR2 sequences are ENHRY and SYGVKD. With 8 bases removed from V and 2 bases from J, the gap between germline ends came to 24 bases. The CDR3: CAISVRDLKDLNTGELFF. Written as DNA, the CDR3 is TGTGCCATCTCAGTACGGGACCTCAAAGATCTCAACACCGGGGAGCTGTTTTTT.

The table lists this clonotype with a few counts. J is TRBJ2-3 and V is TRBV10-1, with 8 positions matching TRBD2. Germline V gene data show CDR1 as WNHNN and CDR2 as SYGVQD (reference sequence). The CDR3 spans 17 residues. The V gene end was trimmed by 2 bases and the J gene end by 1 base; junction bases not matched to a gene: 8. CDR3 protein: CASSETVRGGGTDTQYF. In DNA, the CDR3 is TGCGCCAGCAGTGAGACCGTCCGGGGGGGCGGCACAGATACGCAGTATTTT.

Many counts were recorded for this clonotype. The genes are TRBV7-7 and TRBJ2-3, with a possible D match to TRBD1 (6 bases). In germline, CDR1 is SSHAT, CDR2 FNYEAQ (reference sequence). V shed 3 bases and J shed 4 bases, with 11 bases lying between them. The CDR3 runs 14 residues. The CDR3 region is CASSLGAGADTQYF. In DNA, the CDR3 is TGTGCCAGCAGCTTGGGGGCAGGGGCAGATACGCAGTATTTT. The full variable domain, with the rest looked up from reference TRBV7-7 and TRBJ2-3, is GAGVSQSPRYKVTKRGQDVTLRCDPISSHATLYWYQQALGQGPEFLTYFNYEAQPDKSGLPSDRFSAERPEGSISTLTIQRTEQRDSAMYRCASSLGAGADTQYFGPGTRLTVL.

In this sample, this clonotype turned up a few times. The V call is TRBV3-1, the J call TRBJ2-1, with D uncertain. This CDR3 region has 14 residues. The germline gives CDR1 LGHDT, CDR2 YNNKEL (reference sequence). Trimming cost V 3 bases and J 5 bases, with 11 bases left between them. The CDR3 sequence is CASSHGPANNEQFF. CDR3 bases: TGTGCCAGCAGCCATGGGCCGGCAAACAATGAGCAGTTCTTC.

The V gene is TRBV5-5, the J gene TRBJ1-5; no clear D gene. Germline-derived CDR1 and CDR2 are SGHKS and YYEKEE (reference sequence). The CDR3 is made up of 15 amino acids. Trimming removed 1 base at V and 7 bases at J, with 15 bases between. CDR3 sequence (DNA): TGTGCCAGCAGCTTGTTTCCGGGCATCGGCCAGCCCCAGCATTTT. Amino acid sequence: CASSLFPGIGQPQHF.

The CDR3 nucleotides read TGTGCCAGCAGCCAGGGGCAGGGAGACTATACGCAGTATTTT. Its translation: CASSQGQGDYTQYF. The V gene is TRBV14, the J gene TRBJ2-3, with D perhaps assigned TRBD1 or TRBD2 (5 bases each). The CDR3 runs to 14 residues. Germline V lookup: CDR1 SGHDN, CDR2 FVKESK. V was trimmed by 3 bases and J by 7 bases, leaving 14 bases between them.

This chain links TRBV5-4 with TRBJ2-5; possibly TRBD1 for D (6 bases). V was shortened by 0 bases and J by 2 bases, with 20 bases between the two germline ends. The CDR3 sequence is 18 residues long. The germline V gene has CDR1 SGHNT and CDR2 YYREEE (reference sequence). CDR3 protein: CASSLGGRQGGYQETQYF. DNA of the CDR3: TGTGCCAGCAGCTTGGGGGGGCGGCAGGGCGGATATCAAGAGACCCAGTACTTC.

The genes are TRBV11-2 and TRBJ2-3; either TRBD1 or TRBD2 may fit D (5 bases each). The CDR3 is 15 residues long. V was clipped by 5 bases and J by 2 bases, with 14 bases between them. CDR1 and CDR2 (germline): SGHAT, FQNNGV. CDR3 sequence: CASSLGTYHTDTQYF. CDR3 coding DNA: TGTGCCAGCAGCCTCGGGACCTATCACACAGATACGCAGTATTTT.

A few counts support this clonotype. The rearrangement joins TRBV6-1 to TRBJ1-4; a possible D gene is TRBD1 (5 bases). This CDR3 comprises 15 residues. Germline V gene data show CDR1 as MNHNS and CDR2 as SASEGT. The V end was cut by 2 bases, the J end by 0 bases, with 7 bases between. As DNA, the CDR3 is TGTGCCAGCAGTGAATGGGGGGCAACTAATGAAAAACTGTTTTTT. Protein sequence: CASSEWGATNEKLFF.